This is a list of T cell receptor beta chains from one sample in a study of blood T cell repertoires in COVID-19. This table comes from immunoSEQ multiplex PCR, and its TCRdb copy is limited to in-frame clones, with some not included. The sample yields over 250,000 clones, about nine tenths seen once. Source material: PBMCs or T cells enriched from blood (not recorded which). The receptors stem from a woman aged 60 to 75 who had recovered from COVID-19. Both conserved end residues are part of each CDR3. D genes are given only for firm matches. Rows give clone size only sometimes, using once, few, many, or a class for an expanded clone.

TRBV24-1,TRBJ2-3,TRBD2,-,CASSGRARDTQYF,TGTGCCAGTAGCGGGAGGGCCCGAGATACGCAGTATTTT
TRBV4-2,TRBJ2-7,TRBD1,-,CASSQDRGNRGYEQYF,TGTGCCAGCAGCCAAGATAGGGGAAACAGGGGCTACGAGCAGTACTTC
TRBV11-1,TRBJ2-2,TRBD2,-,CASSFSGRGTGELFF,TGTGCCAGCAGCTTCAGCGGGAGGGGGACCGGGGAGCTGTTTTTT
TRBV19,TRBJ1-5,TRBD1,-,CASSMGQGTRDQPQHF,TGTGCCAGTAGTATGGGACAGGGGACGCGGGATCAGCCCCAGCATTTT
TRBV5-1,TRBJ2-2,-,-,CASTGGTPRELFF,TGCGCCAGCACTGGAGGGACCCCCAGGGAGCTGTTTTTT
TRBV6-5,TRBJ1-2,-,-,CASSFTDNYGYTF,TGTGCCAGCAGTTTTACAGATAACTATGGCTACACCTTC
TRBV7-9,TRBJ1-6,-,-,CASQTGITFNSPLHF,TGTGCCAGCCAAACCGGGATCACATTCAATTCACCCCTCCACTTT
TRBV12-3/TRBV12-4,TRBJ1-1,TRBD1,-,CASRGQGGTEAFF,TGTGCCAGCAGGGGACAGGGTGGAACTGAAGCTTTCTTT
TRBV7-2,TRBJ2-1,TRBD2,-,CASSLASGGHNEQFF,TGTGCCAGCAGCTTAGCTAGCGGGGGCCACAATGAGCAGTTCTTC
TRBV7-6,TRBJ1-6,-,-,CASSSSQGPNSPLHF,TGTGCCAGCAGCTCTAGCCAGGGGCCGAATTCACCCCTCCACTTT
TRBV11-2,TRBJ2-1,-,once,CASSPRVGFEGGEQFF,TGTGCCAGCAGCCCACGGGTAGGGTTTGAGGGTGGTGAGCAGTTCTTC
TRBV28,TRBJ2-7,-,-,CASSLGGADPYEQYF,TGTGCCAGCAGTTTAGGGGGGGCAGACCCCTACGAGCAGTACTTC
TRBV25-1,TRBJ1-6,TRBD1,-,CASSLVSGQNSPLHF,TGTGCCAGCAGCCTAGTTTCGGGACAGAATTCACCCCTCCACTTT
TRBV27,TRBJ1-6,-,-,CASSLSGAYSPLHF,TGTGCCAGCAGTTTATCTGGGGCCTATTCACCCCTCCACTTT
TRBV6-5,TRBJ1-3,TRBD1,few,CASTLGQGRENTIYF,TGTGCCAGCACCCTAGGACAGGGGAGGGAAAACACCATATATTTT
TRBV10-2,TRBJ1-5,TRBD1,-,CASRKGQGNQPQHF,TGCGCCAGCAGAAAAGGACAGGGGAATCAGCCCCAGCATTTT
TRBV19,TRBJ1-5,-,-,CASSTQRDQPQHF,TGTGCCAGTAGTACGCAGCGTGATCAGCCCCAGCATTTT
TRBV7-2,TRBJ1-1,-,-,CASSYEVRHTEAFF,TGTGCCAGCAGCTACGAAGTCAGGCACACTGAAGCTTTCTTT
TRBV7-9,TRBJ1-5,TRBD1,-,CASSLGQGNQPQHF,TGTGCCAGCAGCCTCGGACAGGGAAATCAGCCCCAGCATTTT
TRBV6-5,TRBJ1-5,-,-,CASRRNSNQPQHF,TGTGCCAGCAGGCGTAATAGCAATCAGCCCCAGCATTTT
TRBV5-1,TRBJ2-1,TRBD2,few,CASSVLAGDNEQFF,TGCGCCAGCTCCGTTCTAGCGGGTGACAATGAGCAGTTCTTC
TRBV5-1,TRBJ2-5,-,-,CASSPTGAGETQYF,TGCGCCAGCAGCCCCACTGGGGCCGGAGAGACCCAGTACTTC
TRBV19,TRBJ2-3,TRBD2,-,CASSISTTTSGTAPDTQYF,TGTGCCAGTAGTATCTCAACTACTACTAGCGGAACCGCCCCAGATACGCAGTATTTT
TRBV7-9,TRBJ1-1,TRBD1,once,CASVLPPTGSTEAFF,TGTGCCAGCGTACTTCCCCCGACAGGGAGCACTGAAGCTTTCTTT
TRBV7-9,TRBJ2-7,TRBD2,-,CASDAGTSATYEQYF,TGTGCCAGCGACGCCGGGACTAGCGCTACCTACGAGCAGTACTTC
TRBV28,TRBJ1-2,-,once,CASSRPTRGKEGYTF,TGTGCCAGCAGTCGCCCGACGCGGGGGAAGGAGGGCTACACCTTC
TRBV2,TRBJ2-7,TRBD2,-,CASQGLAGNQQYF,TGTGCCAGCCAGGGGCTAGCGGGAAATCAGCAGTACTTC
TRBV28,TRBJ2-7,TRBD1,-,CASSLRQGSYEQYF,TGTGCCAGCAGCCTAAGACAGGGGTCGTACGAGCAGTACTTC
TRBV7-8,TRBJ2-7,-,once,CASSLGPGNYEQYF,TGTGCCAGCAGCCTCGGCCCAGGGAACTACGAGCAGTACTTC
TRBV19,TRBJ2-1,TRBD2,few,CASRLAGDLSYNEQFF,TGTGCCAGTAGACTAGCGGGGGACCTCTCCTACAATGAGCAGTTCTTC
TRBV15,TRBJ1-5,-,-,CATSRDLVVQPQHF,TGTGCCACCAGCAGAGATCTAGTGGTTCAGCCCCAGCATTTT
TRBV2,TRBJ2-3,TRBD2,-,CATPRSSSGESDTQYF,TGTGCCACCCCCCGATCGAGTAGCGGGGAGTCAGATACGCAGTATTTT
TRBV7-3,TRBJ2-1,TRBD2,-,CASSLSASGFPYNEQFF,TGTGCCAGCAGCTTATCGGCTAGCGGGTTCCCTTACAATGAGCAGTTCTTC
TRBV3-1/TRBV3-2,TRBJ2-2,-,-,CASSSLEGRSYTGELFF,TGTGCCAGCAGCTCCTTGGAGGGACGGAGTTACACCGGGGAGCTGTTTTTT
TRBV5-4,TRBJ1-3,TRBD1,few,CASSLAGGASGNTIYF,TGTGCCAGCAGCTTGGCAGGGGGCGCGAGCGGAAACACCATATATTTT
TRBV7-9,TRBJ2-1,TRBD2,few,CASRFSGVSSYNEQFF,TGTGCCAGCAGGTTTAGCGGGGTAAGCTCCTACAATGAGCAGTTCTTC
TRBV5-1,TRBJ2-1,-,-,CASRGGSLSNEQFF,TGCGCCAGCAGGGGCGGGTCGTTATCCAATGAGCAGTTCTTC
TRBV5-1,TRBJ2-1,-,-,CASRVKAEPYNEQFF,TGCGCCAGCAGAGTCAAAGCGGAGCCCTACAATGAGCAGTTCTTC
TRBV6-4,TRBJ2-2,-,-,CASSDQVPGELFF,TGTGCCAGCAGTGACCAGGTCCCCGGGGAGCTGTTTTTT
TRBV28,TRBJ2-3,TRBD1,-,CASSSPGTGITDTQYF,TGTGCCAGCAGTTCCCCCGGGACAGGCATCACAGATACGCAGTATTTT
TRBV14,TRBJ2-3,TRBD2,-,CASSQDRGLAVTDTQYF,TGTGCCAGCAGCCAAGATAGGGGACTAGCGGTAACAGATACGCAGTATTTT
TRBV5-1,TRBJ1-2,-,-,CASSPPPGVDNYGYTF,TGCGCCAGCAGCCCCCCGCCAGGGGTAGATAACTATGGCTACACCTTC
TRBV9,TRBJ2-7,TRBD2,-,CASSVVPGGPYEQYF,TGTGCCAGCAGCGTAGTCCCGGGAGGTCCCTACGAGCAGTACTTC
TRBV5-5,TRBJ1-1,-,-,CASSPGHRSGTEAFF,TGTGCCAGCAGCCCGGGACATCGTTCGGGTACTGAAGCTTTCTTT
TRBV5-1,TRBJ2-7,-,once,CASSLEVTGTYEQYF,TGCGCCAGCAGCTTGGAAGTGACAGGCACTTACGAGCAGTACTTC
TRBV9,TRBJ1-3,-,-,CASSNGGVGNTIYF,TGTGCCAGCAGCAACGGGGGGGTTGGAAACACCATATATTTT
TRBV5-1,TRBJ2-3,-,-,CASSERQQETDTQYF,TGCGCCAGCAGCGAACGACAACAGGAAACAGATACGCAGTATTTT
TRBV11-3,TRBJ1-1,-,once,CASSLPTNVGAEAFF,TGTGCCAGCAGCTTACCGACAAACGTTGGCGCTGAAGCTTTCTTT
TRBV9,TRBJ1-6,-,-,CASSDENSPLHF,TGTGCCAGCAGCGACGAGAATTCACCCCTCCACTTT
TRBV20-1,TRBJ1-6,-,-,CSASRETSDSPLHF,TGCAGTGCTAGTCGGGAGACCTCGGATTCACCCCTCCACTTT
TRBV5-6,TRBJ2-1,-,-,CASSLGRGIWNEQFF,TGTGCCAGCAGCTTGGGTAGGGGGATATGGAATGAGCAGTTCTTC
TRBV28,TRBJ1-2,-,-,CASASNTGNGYTF,TGTGCCAGCGCCTCGAACACAGGGAATGGCTACACCTTC
TRBV28,TRBJ1-2,-,once,CASSNANYGYTF,TGTGCCAGCTCAAATGCTAACTATGGCTACACCTTC
TRBV14,TRBJ1-2,TRBD1,-,CASSLRRDSRYTF,TGTGCCAGCAGCCTTAGAAGGGACAGCCGCTACACCTTC
TRBV7-9,TRBJ1-1,-,-,CASSIGSEEYEAFF,TGTGCCAGCAGCATAGGATCTGAGGAATATGAAGCTTTCTTT
TRBV7-9,TRBJ2-2,-,-,CASSPSGGRNTGELFF,TGTGCCAGCAGCCCATCCGGAGGGAGAAACACCGGGGAGCTGTTTTTT
TRBV12-3/TRBV12-4,TRBJ1-2,-,-,CASSSGQSLGYTF,TGTGCCAGCAGTTCTGGACAGTCGCTTGGCTACACCTTC
TRBV27,TRBJ1-1,-,-,CASSSYTNREAFF,TGTGCCAGCAGTTCTTACACTAATCGTGAAGCTTTCTTT
TRBV30,TRBJ2-2,-,-,CAWSPDSYTGELFF,TGTGCCTGGAGTCCCGACAGCTACACCGGGGAGCTGTTTTTT